This record covers a single T cell receptor (beta chain). The antigen remains undetermined. The record originates from a study of T cell repertoires in cytomegalovirus infection. Background on the study: Carrying CMV and the relevant HLA type showed in public TCR beta signatures.

MiXCR, applied by TCRdb to the reads, yields one record per CDR3 protein. Among nearly 70,000 distinct CDR3 sequences listed, approximately 22% were seen once. The sample taken for sequencing was PBMCs, sequenced either directly or after in vitro stimulation (not recorded which). This sequence was found in a human donor in good health (CMV status not recorded). Some clones in this sample may be carry-over from other donors' samples.

The CDR3 nucleotides read TGTGCCAGTTCCAGCGGGAGCTATAAGACCCAGTACTTC. It codes for CASSSGSYKTQYF. V usage is TRBV6-2 or TRBV6-3 and J usage is TRBJ2-5; 8 nucleotides match TRBD2. V was pared by 9 bases and J by 6 bases, with 9 bases of the junction left unmatched. Germline CDR1 MNHEY, CDR2 SVGEGT. This CDR3 is built from 13 residues.